These T cell receptor beta chains were read from a single sample in a study of T cell responses to AZD1222 COVID-19 vaccine. TCRdb keeps only in-frame clones here, not all; method: immunoSEQ multiplex PCR. In the table there are about 150,000 clones, just over 85% of which are singletons. The source was peripheral blood, collected 28 days after the second AZD1222 dose. Every receptor here comes from an adult who received the AZD1222 COVID-19 vaccine. Each CDR3 is given with its conserved first and last residue. A D gene is named only where the DNA matches it firmly. Clone size appears in some rows only: once, few, many, or a class for an expanded clone.

>TRBJ2-1|TRBV5-4|NA|NA
CASRLSPGFQQFF
TGTGCCAGCAGATTAAGCCCGGGGTTTCAGCAGTTCTTC
>TRBJ2-2|TRBV5-1|NA|once
CASSGELYTGELFF
TGCGCCAGCAGCGGCGAGCTCTACACCGGGGAGCTGTTTTTT
>TRBJ1-1|TRBV30|TRBD1|NA
CAWTVLTGRTEAFF
TGTGCCTGGACCGTATTGACAGGGCGCACTGAAGCTTTCTTT
>TRBJ2-7|TRBV6-5|TRBD1|few
CASIQGTGVAYEQYF
TGTGCCAGCATCCAAGGGACAGGGGTGGCCTACGAGCAGTACTTC
>TRBJ1-1|TRBV6-5|TRBD1|once
CASSREQGSNTEAFF
TGTGCCAGCAGTAGAGAACAGGGGTCGAACACTGAAGCTTTCTTT
>TRBJ2-1|TRBV5-1|NA|NA
CASSLELGHLGYNEQFF
TGCGCCAGCAGCTTGGAATTAGGGCACTTGGGGTACAATGAGCAGTTCTTC
>TRBJ1-2|TRBV12-3/TRBV12-4|NA|NA
CASSLWSGYTF
TGTGCCAGCAGCCTCTGGTCCGGCTACACCTTC
>TRBJ1-1|TRBV10-3|NA|once
CAISLSRDANTEAFF
TGTGCCATCAGCCTCTCCCGGGACGCGAACACTGAAGCTTTCTTT
>TRBJ1-2|TRBV19|NA|NA
CASSARLYGYTF
TGTGCCAGTAGTGCCCGCCTCTATGGCTACACCTTC
>TRBJ1-2|TRBV9|NA|NA
CASSQTSRVEGYGYTF
TGTGCCAGCAGCCAAACGTCTAGGGTCGAGGGGTATGGCTACACCTTC
>TRBJ2-1|TRBV4-1|NA|NA
CASSQDLRNSYNEQFF
TGCGCCAGCAGCCAAGATCTAAGAAATAGCTACAATGAGCAGTTCTTC
>TRBJ2-7|TRBV27|TRBD2|once
CASSLYATGTSFYEQYF
TGTGCCAGCAGTTTATACGCGACCGGGACTAGCTTCTACGAGCAGTACTTC
>TRBJ2-2|TRBV9|NA|once
CASSVSGGTGELFF
TGTGCCAGCAGCGTATCAGGTGGCACCGGGGAGCTGTTTTTT
>TRBJ2-7|TRBV11-3|NA|NA
CASSLDVGDEQYF
TGTGCCAGCAGCTTAGATGTGGGGGACGAGCAGTACTTC
>TRBJ2-7|TRBV9|NA|NA
CASSVAPGPTYEQYF
TGTGCCAGCAGCGTAGCTCCGGGACCGACCTACGAGCAGTACTTC
>TRBJ2-7|TRBV7-9|NA|NA
CASSLARMGGNEQYF
TGTGCCAGCAGCTTAGCTCGAATGGGTGGAAACGAGCAGTACTTC
>TRBJ1-5|TRBV12-2|NA|NA
CASRLALNYRGSQPQHF
TGTGCAAGTCGCTTAGCTCTAAATTACAGGGGAAGTCAGCCCCAGCATTTT
>TRBJ2-2|TRBV24-1|NA|NA
CATSEGWGPGKGLSTGELFF
TGTGCCACCAGTGAGGGATGGGGTCCCGGAAAGGGGTTGAGCACCGGGGAGCTGTTTTTT
>TRBJ2-2|TRBV7-2|NA|NA
CASSLERNTGELFF
TGTGCCAGCAGCTTAGAGCGGAACACCGGGGAGCTGTTTTTT
>TRBJ2-1|TRBV5-1|NA|NA
CASSWVSASSYNEQFF
TGCGCCAGCAGCTGGGTAAGCGCAAGCTCCTACAATGAGCAGTTCTTC
>TRBJ2-7|TRBV10-2|NA|NA
CASSADDYEQYF
TGCGCCAGCAGTGCTGATGACTACGAGCAGTACTTC
>TRBJ2-7|TRBV9|NA|NA
CASRECKWGQERTYEQYF
TGTGCCAGCAGAGAATGTAAGTGGGGGCAGGAGAGAACCTACGAGCAGTACTTC
>TRBJ2-5|TRBV5-1|TRBD1|NA
CASCLVAGTGQETQYF
TGCGCCAGCTGTCTCGTGGCGGGGACAGGCCAAGAGACCCAGTACTTC
>TRBJ1-2|TRBV27|NA|once
CASSIDGHDGYTF
TGTGCCAGCAGCATTGATGGCCACGATGGCTACACCTTC
>TRBJ1-2|TRBV28|NA|once
CASSLDRGDGYTF
TGTGCCAGCAGTTTGGACAGAGGAGATGGCTACACCTTC
>TRBJ1-3|TRBV3-1/TRBV3-2|NA|NA
CASSQGQKGNTIYF
TGTGCCAGCAGCCAAGGCCAGAAAGGAAACACCATATATTTT
>TRBJ2-7|TRBV6-2/TRBV6-3|TRBD2|NA
CASSPTSGVTYEQYF
TGTGCCAGCAGCCCGACTAGCGGGGTTACCTACGAGCAGTACTTC
>TRBJ1-5|TRBV23-1|TRBD1|once
CASSQSGGTRDRGPYQPQHF
TGCGCCAGCAGTCAATCGGGGGGAACGCGGGACAGGGGGCCCTATCAGCCCCAGCATTTT
>TRBJ2-1|TRBV2|NA|NA
CASSESVSLSYNEQFF
TGTGCCAGCAGTGAGTCGGTCAGCCTCTCCTACAATGAGCAGTTCTTC
>TRBJ1-1|TRBV5-1|NA|NA
CASSLVGGQGTEAFF
TGCGCCAGCAGCTTGGTGGGGGGTCAGGGGACTGAAGCTTTCTTT
>TRBJ1-6|TRBV5-1|NA|NA
CASSGVGGNNSPLHF
TGCGCCAGCAGCGGGGTCGGGGGCAATAATTCACCCCTCCACTTT
>TRBJ1-2|TRBV14|NA|NA
CASSHPFRELKPYGYTF
TGTGCCAGCAGCCACCCTTTCAGGGAGCTAAAACCGTATGGCTACACCTTC
>TRBJ2-1|TRBV10-1|TRBD2|once
CASSDWSSGKDEQFF
TGCGCCAGCAGTGATTGGTCTAGCGGGAAGGATGAGCAGTTCTTC
>TRBJ2-1|TRBV21-1|NA|NA
CASSSQPNNRVSREQFF
TGTGCCAGCAGCTCCCAACCCAATAACAGGGTTTCACGGGAGCAGTTCTTC
>TRBJ2-7|TRBV28|NA|NA
CASSRRGTGEYEQYF
TGTGCCAGCAGTAGGCGGGGAACCGGGGAATACGAGCAGTACTTC
>TRBJ1-2|TRBV27|NA|NA
CASSPSGVGGYTF
TGTGCCAGCAGTCCGAGTGGGGTCGGTGGCTACACCTTC
>TRBJ1-2|TRBV2|TRBD1|NA
CASSETSTGWGYTF
TGTGCCAGCAGTGAAACATCGACAGGGTGGGGCTACACCTTC
>TRBJ1-1|TRBV2|NA|NA
CASSVITSLNTEAFF
TGTGCCAGCAGTGTAATAACTTCCCTGAACACTGAAGCTTTCTTT
>TRBJ2-1|TRBV9|TRBD2|NA
CASSVTPGGFFNEQFF
TGTGCCAGCAGCGTCACCCCGGGGGGGTTCTTTAATGAGCAGTTCTTC
>TRBJ1-6|TRBV3-1/TRBV3-2|TRBD1|NA
CASSRDRAGNSPLHF
TGTGCCAGCAGCCGAGACAGGGCCGGGAATTCACCCCTCCACTTT
>TRBJ1-1|TRBV19|NA|NA
CASSGLQGNTEAFF
TGTGCCAGTAGTGGGTTACAGGGGAACACTGAAGCTTTCTTT
>TRBJ1-3|TRBV6-6|NA|NA
CASRPSSSGNTIYF
TGTGCCAGCCGGCCATCCAGCTCTGGAAACACCATATATTTT
>TRBJ2-2|TRBV27|NA|NA
CASSPRGRSTGELFF
TGTGCCAGCAGTCCTCGGGGGCGGAGCACCGGGGAGCTGTTTTTT
>TRBJ2-1|TRBV25-1|NA|NA
CASRLDSDEQFF
TGTGCCAGCAGACTCGACAGCGATGAGCAGTTCTTC
>TRBJ1-2|TRBV19|NA|NA
CASSIFIRTNYGYTF
TGTGCCAGTAGTATATTTATCCGAACTAACTATGGCTACACCTTC
>TRBJ1-5|TRBV7-2|NA|NA
CASSLGWGNQPQHF
TGTGCCAGCAGCTTAGGTTGGGGCAATCAGCCCCAGCATTTT
>TRBJ1-2|TRBV2|NA|NA
CASSASTGYYGYTF
TGTGCCAGCAGTGCATCGACAGGCTACTATGGCTACACCTTC
>TRBJ1-1|TRBV25-1|NA|NA
CASSDPRGGNTEAFF
TGTGCCAGCAGTGACCCCAGGGGCGGGAACACTGAAGCTTTCTTT
>TRBJ1-1|TRBV5-1|NA|NA
CASSSGTSETEAFF
TGCGCCAGCAGCTCCGGGACCTCCGAGACTGAAGCTTTCTTT
>TRBJ2-6|TRBV29-1|NA|NA
CSATDSGANVLTF
TGCAGCGCCACGGACTCTGGGGCCAACGTCCTGACTTTC
>TRBJ1-6|TRBV7-2|NA|NA
CASSLETGNNSPLHF
TGTGCCAGCAGCTTAGAGACCGGAAATAATTCACCCCTCCACTTT
>TRBJ1-4|TRBV7-7|TRBD1|NA
CASSPGQGIPNEKLFF
TGTGCCAGCAGCCCCGGACAGGGGATACCTAATGAAAAACTGTTTTTT
>TRBJ1-2|TRBV27|TRBD1|NA
CASSKPGQGVIGYTF
TGTGCCAGCAGCAAACCGGGACAGGGGGTTATTGGCTACACCTTC